The rows below give T cell receptor beta chains drawn from one sample of a study of neurological immune-mediated disorders. TCRdb itself ran the 5' RACE reads through MiXCR, one entry per CDR3 protein. The sample lists tens of thousands of distinct CDR3 sequences; around 24% were seen once. Source material: PBMCs. The receptors come from a man between 60 and 75 years old with HTLV-1-associated myelopathy (HAM/TSP). Each CDR3 is given with its conserved first and last residue. D genes are given only for firm matches. Clone size appears in some rows only: once, few, many, or a class for an expanded clone.

j_call	v_call	clone_size	d_call	cdr3_aa	cdr3_nt
TRBJ1-1	TRBV12-3/TRBV12-4	-	TRBD1	CASFTGTANTEAFF	TGTGCCAGCTTTACCGGGACAGCGAACACTGAAGCTTTCTTT
TRBJ1-3	TRBV29-1	many	TRBD1	CSVTDRGYTIYF	TGCAGCGTGACCGACAGGGGATACACCATATATTTT
TRBJ2-1	TRBV2	many	-	CASKLSVNNEQFF	TGTGCCAGCAAACTTTCCGTCAATAATGAGCAGTTCTTC
TRBJ1-1	TRBV5-5	-	-	CASSLEPAAGLSKGTEAFF	TGTGCCAGCAGCCTCGAGCCCGCTGCAGGGCTCTCTAAGGGCACTGAAGCTTTCTTT
TRBJ2-3	TRBV14	many	TRBD2	CASSQQLAATDTQYF	TGTGCCAGCAGCCAACAACTAGCGGCCACAGATACGCAGTATTTT
TRBJ2-7	TRBV5-4	many	TRBD1	CASSPGQEIYEQYF	TGTGCCAGCAGCCCTGGACAGGAAATCTACGAGCAGTACTTC
TRBJ2-1	TRBV6-5	many	-	CASRTSSYNEQFF	TGTGCCAGCAGGACCAGCTCCTACAATGAGCAGTTCTTC
TRBJ1-5	TRBV7-8	many	TRBD1	CASSPRDSSSNQPQHF	TGTGCCAGCAGCCCTCGGGACAGTTCTTCCAATCAGCCCCAGCATTTT
TRBJ2-5	TRBV5-1	many	-	CASSPGGNQETQYF	TGCGCCAGCAGCCCCGGGGGTAACCAAGAGACCCAGTACTTC
TRBJ2-7	TRBV5-1	many	-	CASSLARGAEQYF	TGCGCCAGCAGCTTGGCCAGGGGGGCAGAGCAGTACTTC
TRBJ2-7	TRBV29-1	many	TRBD1	CSVVDRGKYEQYF	TGCAGCGTTGTTGACAGGGGGAAGTACGAGCAGTACTTC
TRBJ2-1	TRBV20-1	many	TRBD1	CSARLGTGGGEQFF	TGCAGTGCTAGGCTTGGGACAGGGGGTGGCGAGCAGTTCTTC
TRBJ2-7	TRBV7-8	many	TRBD2	CASSLTSGTSYEQYF	TGTGCCAGCAGTCTGACTAGCGGAACCTCCTACGAGCAGTACTTC
TRBJ1-2	TRBV20-1	many	TRBD1	CSASEGQGRLDYGYTF	TGCAGTGCCTCCGAGGGACAGGGGAGATTAGACTATGGCTACACCTTC
TRBJ2-7	TRBV20-1	-	TRBD1	CSAPGTGAYAQYF	TGCAGTGCTCCCGGGACAGGGGCCTATGCGCAGTACTTC
TRBJ2-3	TRBV3-1	few	-	CASSPYGFTDTQYF	TGTGCCAGCAGCCCATATGGGTTCACAGATACGCAGTATTTT
TRBJ1-1	TRBV5-4	many	-	CASSFGAGTEAFF	TGTGCCAGCAGCTTCGGGGCGGGCACTGAAGCTTTCTTT
TRBJ2-3	TRBV20-1	-	TRBD2	CSATAPGTSGSGTQYF	TGCAGTGCCACCGCTCCCGGGACTAGCGGGAGCGGTACGCAGTATTTT
TRBJ1-2	TRBV28	many	-	CASSFGGGGTSNYGYTF	TGTGCCAGCAGTTTTGGGGGTGGAGGAACCTCTAACTATGGCTACACCTTC
TRBJ1-2	TRBV28	many	-	CASSLWPGTGGYTF	TGTGCCAGCAGTTTATGGCCAGGCACCGGTGGCTACACCTTC
TRBJ1-1	TRBV5-1	many	-	CASSLTVSTEAFF	TGCGCCAGCAGCTTAACAGTAAGCACTGAAGCTTTCTTT
TRBJ1-1	TRBV6-1	-	-	CASTARHTEAFF	TGTGCCAGCACCGCCCGACACACTGAAGCTTTCTTT
TRBJ2-3	TRBV29-1	-	TRBD2	CSVDTSGRDTQYF	TGCAGCGTTGATACTAGCGGGAGGGATACGCAGTATTTT
TRBJ2-1	TRBV20-1	-	-	CSASADNEQFF	TGCAGTGCTAGCGCAGACAATGAGCAGTTCTTC
TRBJ1-2	TRBV20-1	many	-	CSISDADYGYTF	TGCAGTATCAGCGATGCTGACTATGGCTACACCTTC
TRBJ2-3	TRBV4-1	many	-	CASSQQTDTSTDTQYF	TGCGCCAGCAGCCAACAGACAGATACTAGCACAGATACGCAGTATTTT
TRBJ1-2	TRBV7-2	many	TRBD1	CASSSTGANYGYTF	TGTGCCAGCAGCTCGACAGGGGCTAACTATGGCTACACCTTC
TRBJ2-6	TRBV10-2	many	TRBD1	CASTGTGDYSGANVLTF	TGCGCCAGCACCGGGACAGGGGACTACTCTGGGGCCAACGTCCTGACTTTC
TRBJ1-2	TRBV5-6	many	TRBD1	CASSLGTGDTITYGYTF	TGTGCCAGCAGCTTGGGGACAGGAGATACCATTACCTATGGCTACACCTTC
TRBJ2-1	TRBV20-1	-	-	CSTIALRDSYNEQFF	TGCAGTACTATAGCCCTGCGGGACAGTTACAATGAGCAGTTCTTC
TRBJ1-1	TRBV5-5	-	TRBD1	CASSYRGREAFF	TGCGCCAGCAGCTACAGGGGGCGAGAAGCTTTCTTT
TRBJ2-5	TRBV7-9	many	-	CASSQLYGVYETQYF	TGTGCCAGCAGTCAATTGTACGGGGTCTACGAGACCCAGTACTTC
TRBJ2-3	TRBV9	many	-	CASSVRAGSTDTQYF	TGTGCCAGCAGCGTAAGGGCGGGGAGCACAGATACGCAGTATTTT
TRBJ2-1	TRBV5-1	many	TRBD2	CASSTEVRTSGTNEQFF	TGCGCCAGCAGCACGGAGGTTAGGACTAGCGGGACCAATGAGCAGTTCTTC
TRBJ2-1	TRBV10-3	many	-	CATIDITGGYNEQFF	TGTGCCACCATTGACATCACAGGCGGCTACAATGAGCAGTTCTTC
TRBJ2-3	TRBV7-9	-	-	CARQGSTDTQYF	TGTGCCAGACAGGGCAGCACAGATACGCAGTATTTT
TRBJ2-7	TRBV5-6	many	-	CASSRESYEQYF	TGTGCCAGCAGCAGAGAATCCTACGAGCAGTACTTC
TRBJ2-6	TRBV29-1	many	-	CSVYSLGANVLTF	TGCAGCGTATACTCCCTTGGGGCCAACGTCCTGACTTTC
TRBJ2-7	TRBV29-1	-	-	CSVGTGAHEQYF	TGCAGCGTAGGGACGGGGGCCCACGAGCAGTACTTC
TRBJ1-2	TRBV12-3/TRBV12-4	many	TRBD1	CASSPWDRDGYTF	TGTGCCAGCAGCCCTTGGGACAGAGATGGCTACACCTTC
TRBJ2-7	TRBV7-9	many	TRBD2	CASSLLAGGPSYEQYF	TGTGCCAGCAGCTTATTAGCGGGAGGTCCCTCCTACGAGCAGTACTTC